The next 26 T cell receptor beta chains were all read from a single sample in a study of blood T cell repertoires in COVID-19. Clones were sequenced by immunoSEQ multiplex PCR, and TCRdb holds only the in-frame ones, with some missing. The sample holds around 250,000 clones, about 86% seen once. The sample consisted of PBMCs or T cells enriched from blood (not recorded which). All receptors come from a man in his thirties or forties with acute COVID-19.

The V call is TRBV7-9, the J call TRBJ2-5; D possibly corresponds to TRBD1 (6 bases). Trimming took 0 bases from V and 1 from J, leaving 6 bases between them. CDR3 length: 14 residues. Germline-derived CDR1 and CDR2 are SEHNR and FQNEAQ (reference sequence). The CDR3 region has the DNA TGTGCCAGCAGCTTAGCGGACAGCCAAGAGACCCAGTACTTC. Encoded protein: CASSLADSQETQYF.

The rearrangement links TRBV24-1 to TRBJ1-3; D possibly corresponds to TRBD1 (6 bases). From germline, CDR1 is KGHDR and CDR2 SFDVKD. This CDR3 has 15 residues. V was clipped by 4 bases and J by 2 bases, with 11 bases between them. The CDR3 DNA follows: TGTGCCACCAGTGAGGCGGGGGGGCCTGGAAACACCATATATTTT. This gives the protein CATSEAGGPGNTIYF.

This clone appeared a few times. The chain combines TRBV7-9 with TRBJ1-1, with 7 bases fitting TRBD1. The germline V gene has CDR1 SEHNR and CDR2 FQNEAQ (reference sequence). This CDR3 is built from 14 residues. Trimming cost V 9 bases and J 2 bases; bases outside gene matches: 9. The CDR3 loop reads CASVTGTANTEAFF. The CDR3 DNA follows: TGTGCCAGTGTTACCGGGACAGCAAACACTGAAGCTTTCTTT.

The chain uses TRBV6-2 or TRBV6-3 and TRBJ2-7; 11 bases fit TRBD2. Per germline, CDR1 MNHEY and CDR2 SVGEGT. The junction had 9 bases not matched to a gene; V was cut back by 0 bases and J by 5 bases. CDR3 length: 17 residues. CDR3 nucleotides: TGTGCCAGCAGTTACTCGGGACTAGCGGCCTTGGGAAACGAGCAGTACGTC. Its protein is CASSYSGLAALGNEQYV.

This sequence joins TRBV5-5 and TRBJ2-7, with 11 positions matching TRBD2. Germline trimming cut 4 bases from V and 3 bases from J; bases unmatched to any gene: 3. The CDR3 spans 14 residues. CDR1 is SGHKS, CDR2 YYEKEE, per germline (reference sequence). In DNA, the CDR3 is TGTGCCAGCAGCGGTAGCGGGGGGGACTACGAGCAGTACGTC. Protein sequence: CASSGSGGDYEQYV.

The CDR3 region has the DNA TGCGCCAGCAGCTATGGACTAGAAACAGATACGCAGTATTTT. Protein sequence: CASSYGLETDTQYF. V is TRBV5-1 and J is TRBJ2-3, with 7 positions matching TRBD2. The CDR3 is made up of 14 amino acids. Per germline, CDR1 SGHRS and CDR2 YFSETQ. With 3 bases clipped from V and 3 bases from J, the junction kept 4 bases outside the gene matches.

The chain has TRBV7-8 and TRBJ1-6, with D hard to call. This CDR3 is 11 amino acids long. Germline lookup yields CDR1 SGHVS and CDR2 FQNEAQ. V shed 6 bases and J shed 8 bases, with 5 bases lying between them. The CDR3 nucleotides read TGTGCCAGCAGACTAGATTCACCCCTCCACTTT. Protein sequence: CASRLDSPLHF. The variable domain in full, with the rest retrieved from reference TRBV7-8 and TRBJ1-6, is GAGVSQSPRYKVAKRGQDVALRCDPISGHVSLFWYQQALGQGPEFLTYFQNEAQLDKSGLPSDRFFAERPEGSVSTLKIQRTQQEDSAVYLCASRLDSPLHFGNGTRLTVT.

The V and J genes are TRBV3-1 (or the pseudogene TRBV3-2) and TRBJ1-5; TRBD1 might be the D (6 bases). The CDR3 contains 16 residues. The V gene lost 3 bases and the J gene lost 5 bases, with 17 bases spanning the gap. Germline CDR1 and CDR2: LGHDT and YNNKEL (reference sequence). The CDR3 nucleotides are TGTGCCAGCAGCCATAGCGGGACACCCAGTTATCAGCCCCAGCATTTT. Translating gives CASSHSGTPSYQPQHF.

This chain joins TRBV19 and TRBJ1-5; D unclear. Germline-derived CDR1 and CDR2 are LNHDA and SQIVND (reference sequence). Deletions cut 3 bases from V and 4 bases from J, with 7 bases between. The CDR3 contains 13 residues. DNA for the CDR3: TGTGCCAGTAGTATGTGGGAGAATCAGCCCCAGCATTTT. Protein: CASSMWENQPQHF.

CDR3 DNA: TGTGCCAGTAGTACCGGGACAGATGAAAAACTGTTTTTT. This translates into CASSTGTDEKLFF. The chain links TRBV19 to TRBJ1-4; 7 bases map to TRBD1. J gave up 6 bases and V 4 bases, and 2 bases lay outside the gene matches. The CDR3 has 13 residues. The germline V gene has CDR1 LNHDA and CDR2 SQIVND (reference sequence).

V is TRBV24-1 and J is TRBJ2-3, with TRBD1 matching 8 bases. The CDR3 loop spans 18 amino acids. With V trimmed by 3 bases and J by 4 bases, 14 bases remained unmatched. CDR1 and CDR2 from the germline V gene are KGHDR and SFDVKD. CDR3 region: CATSDPPGGRGLADTQYF. As DNA, the CDR3 is TGTGCCACCAGTGATCCGCCAGGGGGCAGGGGGTTGGCAGATACGCAGTATTTT.

The chain uses TRBV11-3 and TRBJ2-3; TRBD2 matches at 14 bases. The CDR3 is 18 amino acids. J was trimmed by 4 bases and V by 5 bases; bases with no gene match: 11. CDR1 is SGHNT and CDR2 is YENEEA in the germline V gene. DNA of the CDR3: TGTGCCAGCAGCCCCTCCGGGACTAGCGGGAGTTGGGCAGATACGCAGTATTTT. Amino acids: CASSPSGTSGSWADTQYF.

The chain joins TRBV5-5 to TRBJ2-7; 10 bases match TRBD1. The CDR3 extends over 16 amino acids. Germline loops: CDR1 SGHKS, CDR2 YYEKEE (reference sequence). V was clipped by 2 bases and J by 6 bases; unmatched bases: 11. The CDR3, as DNA: TGTGCCAGCAGCTTTACCCCGGGACAGGGGTTTAGCGAGCAGTACGTC. Protein sequence: CASSFTPGQGFSEQYV.

This clone was seen a single time. The genes are TRBV9 and TRBJ1-1; D ambiguous. The germline V gene encodes CDR1 SGDLS and CDR2 YYNGEE. V lost 0 bases to trimming and J lost 1 base, with 7 bases between them. The CDR3 covers 14 residues. CDR3 DNA sequence: TGTGCCAGCAGCGTAGTGTCCCAGAACACTGAAGCTTTCTTT. It yields the protein CASSVVSQNTEAFF.

The CDR3 region has the DNA TGTGCCTGGAGTCCCCCCGGGCAGCCCCAGCATTTT. It yields the protein CAWSPPGQPQHF. V and J are TRBV30 and TRBJ1-5, with D unresolved. Germline lookup yields CDR1 GTSNPN and CDR2 SVGIG (reference sequence). V was cut by 2 bases and J by 7 bases, with 9 bases left in between. The CDR3 has 12 residues.

Only one count was recorded for this clone. V usage is TRBV9 and J usage is TRBJ2-2, with TRBD2 matching over 9 bases. There are 17 residues in the CDR3. The V and J ends lost 3 bases and 6 bases, in that order; junction bases with no gene match: 12. CDR1 and CDR2 (germline): SGDLS, YYNGEE. The CDR3 is CASSAEPGLATSGELFF. The CDR3 DNA sequence: TGTGCCAGCAGCGCCGAGCCCGGACTAGCGACCTCCGGGGAGCTGTTTTTT.

This rearrangement joins TRBV30 to TRBJ1-1; unclear D gene. The CDR3 spans 12 residues. With 5 bases removed from V and 2 bases from J, the gap between germline ends came to 9 bases. Germline V gene data show CDR1 as GTSNPN and CDR2 as SVGIG (reference sequence). CDR3 in amino acids: CAWATSNTEAFF. The CDR3 nucleotides read TGTGCCTGGGCGACTTCTAACACTGAAGCTTTCTTT.

The chain recombines TRBV4-3 with TRBJ1-3; D remains unclear. CDR3 length equals 15 residues. The germline V gene encodes CDR1 LGHNA and CDR2 YSLEER. V was clipped by 1 base and J by 3 bases, with 10 bases between them. DNA of the CDR3: TGCGCCAGCAGCCAAGGGAGGGCAGTTGGAAACACCATATATTTT. Translating it yields CASSQGRAVGNTIYF.

The chain has TRBV28 and TRBJ2-3; 8 nucleotides align to TRBD2. The germline V gene has CDR1 MDHEN and CDR2 SYDVKM. CDR3 length: 15 amino acids. V dropped 8 bases and J dropped 2; count of bases not matched to a gene: 9. The CDR3 nucleotides are TGTGCCAGCGGTAGATTAGCGGGAAACACAGATACGCAGTATTTT. Its translation: CASGRLAGNTDTQYF. The whole variable domain, filled in from reference TRBV28 and TRBJ2-3, reads DVKVTQSSRYLVKRTGEKVFLECVQDMDHENMFWYRQDPGLGLRLIYFSYDVKMKEKGDIPEGYSVSREKKERFSLILESASTNQTSMYLCASGRLAGNTDTQYFGPGTRLTVL.

The V call is TRBV28, the J call TRBJ2-2; D gene ambiguous. V shed 8 bases and J shed 1 base, with 8 bases lying between them. The CDR3 is made up of 13 amino acids. CDR1 MDHEN and CDR2 SYDVKM come from the germline V gene. CDR3 region: CASVNRNTGELFF. The CDR3 region has the DNA TGTGCCAGCGTTAACAGGAACACCGGGGAGCTGTTTTTT.

The chain employs TRBV20-1 and TRBJ1-2; TRBD1 matches at 8 bases. CDR1 is DFQATT, CDR2 SNEGSKA, per germline (reference sequence). CDR3 length: 14 residues. The J segment lost 4 bases and the V segment lost 3 bases, leaving 7 bases of the junction unmatched. The CDR3 nucleotides read TGCAGTGCTAGTCTTCAGGGGGCGATCTATGGCTACACCTTC. Encoded protein: CSASLQGAIYGYTF.

The rearrangement uses TRBV20-1 and TRBJ2-2, with 8 nucleotides matching TRBD2. Germline CDR1 DFQATT, CDR2 SNEGSKA (reference sequence). The CDR3 is made up of 15 amino acids. Trimming removed 3 bases from V and 6 bases from J; junction bases left unmatched: 9. CDR3 DNA sequence: TGCAGTGCTAGTCCAGCGGGAGTATTTTCCGGGGAGCTGTTTTTT. This sequence encodes CSASPAGVFSGELFF.

The V and J genes are TRBV5-4 and TRBJ2-1; D possibly corresponds to TRBD2 (7 bases). Germline assignment: CDR1 SGHNT and CDR2 YYREEE (reference sequence). Between the trimmed V and J ends, which lost 2 bases and 8 bases, there was a span of 11 bases. The CDR3 spans 13 residues. The CDR3 loop reads CASSLKGGYEQFF. CDR3 in DNA: TGTGCCAGCAGCTTAAAGGGGGGGTATGAGCAGTTCTTC.

CDR3 DNA: TGTGCCAGCAGGACAGGGGGGAGTGAAAAACTGTTTTTT. This sequence encodes CASRTGGSEKLFF. The chain is built from TRBV25-1 and TRBJ1-4, with 9 bases fitting TRBD1. CDR1 is MGHDK and CDR2 is SYGVNS in the germline V gene. V was pared by 6 bases and J by 7 bases, with 3 bases of the junction left unmatched. The CDR3 sequence is 13 residues long.

Note on this clone: The same CDR3 arises from other DNA sequences in this sample as well. The rearrangement links TRBV27 to TRBJ2-6, with D possibly TRBD2 on 7 matching bases. The V end was cut by 5 bases, the J end by 0 bases, with 14 bases between. Per the germline V gene, CDR1 is MNHEY and CDR2 is SMNVEV (reference sequence). The CDR3 sequence is 17 residues long. In DNA, the CDR3 is TGTGCCAGCAGTCCTGGGGGGGGGCCCTCTGGGGCCAACGTCCTGACTTTC. It codes for CASSPGGGPSGANVLTF.

This chain uses TRBV5-4 with TRBJ2-5, with D possibly matching TRBD2 (6 bases). The germline V gene has CDR1 SGHNT and CDR2 YYREEE (reference sequence). This CDR3 spans 14 amino acids. V lost 3 bases to trimming and J lost 1 base, with 10 bases between them. CDR3 residues: CASSSAGLQETQYF. The CDR3 bases are TGTGCCAGCAGCTCAGCGGGCCTCCAAGAGACCCAGTACTTC.